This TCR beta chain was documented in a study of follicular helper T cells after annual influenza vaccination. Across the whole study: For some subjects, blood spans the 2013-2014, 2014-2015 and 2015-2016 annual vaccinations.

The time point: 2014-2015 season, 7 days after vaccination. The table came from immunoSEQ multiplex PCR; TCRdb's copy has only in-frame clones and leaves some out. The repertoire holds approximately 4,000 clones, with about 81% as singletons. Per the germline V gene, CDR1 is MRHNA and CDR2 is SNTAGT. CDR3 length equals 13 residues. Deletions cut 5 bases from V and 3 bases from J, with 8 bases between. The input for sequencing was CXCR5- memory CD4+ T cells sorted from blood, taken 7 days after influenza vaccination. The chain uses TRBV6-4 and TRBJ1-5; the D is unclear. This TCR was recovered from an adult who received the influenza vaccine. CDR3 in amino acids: CASSTEINQPQHF. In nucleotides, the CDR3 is TGTGCCAGCAGTACAGAAATCAATCAGCCCCAGCATTTT.